This TCR beta chain was sequenced for a study of liver allograft versus peripheral blood T cells. Study as a whole: Comparing T cell receptor repertoires in transplanted livers with those in recipients' peripheral blood was part of the design.

Comments on this clonotype: The antigen is unknown.

CDR1 and CDR2 (germline): DFQATT, SNEGSKA (reference sequence). With 5 bases clipped from V and 0 bases from J, the junction kept 11 bases outside the gene matches. The CDR3 runs 16 residues. From the reads, TCRdb called clonotypes with MiXCR, one entry per CDR3 protein. The table has about 5,100 distinct CDR3 sequences, less than 20% seen once; the top ten hold roughly 54%. Study-wide results and caveats: Reportedly, the T cell receptor repertoires inside liver allografts were not the same as those in peripheral blood.

The rearrangement joins TRBV20-1 to TRBJ2-7; TRBD1 aligns across 9 bases. The sequence was collected from a human patient who had a liver transplant. Some T cells may be graft donor cells. Here the CDR3 reads CSAGEYRGRPSYEQYF. CDR3 DNA: TGCAGTGCTGGTGAATACAGGGGGCGACCCTCCTACGAGCAGTACTTC.